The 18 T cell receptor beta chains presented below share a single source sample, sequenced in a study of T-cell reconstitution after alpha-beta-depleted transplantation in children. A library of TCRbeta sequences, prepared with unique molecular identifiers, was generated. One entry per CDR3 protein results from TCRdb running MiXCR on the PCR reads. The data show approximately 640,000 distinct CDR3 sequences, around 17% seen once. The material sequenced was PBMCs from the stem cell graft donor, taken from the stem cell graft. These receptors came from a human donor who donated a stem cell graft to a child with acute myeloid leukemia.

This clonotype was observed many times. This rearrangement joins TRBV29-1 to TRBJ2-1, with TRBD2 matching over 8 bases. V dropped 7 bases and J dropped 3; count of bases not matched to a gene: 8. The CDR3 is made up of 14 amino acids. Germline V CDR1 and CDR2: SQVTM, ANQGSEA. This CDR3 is CSGARRGDYNEQFF. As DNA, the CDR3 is TGCAGCGGGGCGCGGCGGGGGGACTACAATGAGCAGTTCTTC.

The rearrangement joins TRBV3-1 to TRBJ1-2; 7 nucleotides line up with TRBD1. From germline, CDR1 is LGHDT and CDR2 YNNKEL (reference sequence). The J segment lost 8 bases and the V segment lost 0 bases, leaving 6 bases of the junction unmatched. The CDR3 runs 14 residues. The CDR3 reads CASSQDTGARGYTF. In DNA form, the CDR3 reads TGTGCCAGCAGCCAAGATACAGGGGCACGGGGCTACACCTTC.

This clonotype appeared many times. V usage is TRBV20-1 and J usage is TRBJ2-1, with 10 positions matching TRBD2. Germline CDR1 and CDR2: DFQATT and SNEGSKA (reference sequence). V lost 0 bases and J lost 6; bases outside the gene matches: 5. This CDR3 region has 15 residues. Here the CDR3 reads CSARDWASGGNEQFF. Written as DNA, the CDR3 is TGCAGTGCTAGAGATTGGGCTAGCGGGGGCAATGAGCAGTTCTTC.

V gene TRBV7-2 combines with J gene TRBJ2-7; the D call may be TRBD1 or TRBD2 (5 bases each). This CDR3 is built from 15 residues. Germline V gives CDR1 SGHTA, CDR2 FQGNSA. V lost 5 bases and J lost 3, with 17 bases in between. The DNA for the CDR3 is TGTGCCAGCAGCGTTCTAGCAGGACAAAGCTACGAGCAGTACTTC. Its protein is CASSVLAGQSYEQYF.

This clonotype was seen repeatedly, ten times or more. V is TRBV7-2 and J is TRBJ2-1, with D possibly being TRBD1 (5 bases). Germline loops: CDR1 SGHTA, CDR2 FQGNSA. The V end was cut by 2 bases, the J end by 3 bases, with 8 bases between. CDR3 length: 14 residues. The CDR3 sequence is CASSLLTGYNEQFF. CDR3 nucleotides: TGTGCCAGCAGCTTACTTACAGGCTACAATGAGCAGTTCTTC.

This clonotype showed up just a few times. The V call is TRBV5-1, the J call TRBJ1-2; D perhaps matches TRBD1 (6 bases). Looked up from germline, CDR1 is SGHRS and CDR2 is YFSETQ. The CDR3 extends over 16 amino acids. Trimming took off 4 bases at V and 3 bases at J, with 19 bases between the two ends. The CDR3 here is CASSPLGQSTDYGYTF. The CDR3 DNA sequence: TGCGCCAGCAGCCCACTAGGACAGTCAACGGACTATGGCTACACCTTC. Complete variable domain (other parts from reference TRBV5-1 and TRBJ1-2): KAGVTQTPRYLIKTRGQQVTLSCSPISGHRSVSWYQQTPGQGLQFLFEYFSETQRNKGNFPGRFSGRQFSNSRSEMNVSTLELGDSALYLCASSPLGQSTDYGYTFGSGTRLTVV.

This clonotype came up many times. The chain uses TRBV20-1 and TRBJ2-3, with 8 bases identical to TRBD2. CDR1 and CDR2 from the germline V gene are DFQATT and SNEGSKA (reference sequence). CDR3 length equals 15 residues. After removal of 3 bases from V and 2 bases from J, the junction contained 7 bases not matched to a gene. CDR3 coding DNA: TGCAGTGCTAGGGATCGACTAGCGCTCACAGATACGCAGTATTTT. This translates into CSARDRLALTDTQYF.

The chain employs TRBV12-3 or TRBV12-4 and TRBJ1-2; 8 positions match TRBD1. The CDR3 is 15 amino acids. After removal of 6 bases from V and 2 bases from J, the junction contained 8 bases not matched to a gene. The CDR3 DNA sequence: TGTGCCAGCAGCCGGTATGGACAGGGCAACTATGGCTACACCTTC. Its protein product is CASSRYGQGNYGYTF.

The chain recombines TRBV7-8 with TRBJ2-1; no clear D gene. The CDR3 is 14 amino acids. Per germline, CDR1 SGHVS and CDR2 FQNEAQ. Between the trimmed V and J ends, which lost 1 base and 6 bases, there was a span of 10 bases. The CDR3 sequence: CASSLEPTINEQFF. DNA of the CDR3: TGTGCCAGCAGCTTAGAACCCACCATCAATGAGCAGTTCTTC. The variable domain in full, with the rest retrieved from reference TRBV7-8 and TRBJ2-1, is GAGVSQSPRYKVAKRGQDVALRCDPISGHVSLFWYQQALGQGPEFLTYFQNEAQLDKSGLPSDRFFAERPEGSVSTLKIQRTQQEDSAVYLCASSLEPTINEQFFGPGTRLTVL.

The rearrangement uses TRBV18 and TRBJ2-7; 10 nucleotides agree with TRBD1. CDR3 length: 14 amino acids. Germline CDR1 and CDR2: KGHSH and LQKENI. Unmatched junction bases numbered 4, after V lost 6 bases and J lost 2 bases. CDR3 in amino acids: CASSRGTGAYEQYF. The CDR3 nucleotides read TGTGCCAGCTCCCGGGGGACAGGGGCCTACGAGCAGTACTTC. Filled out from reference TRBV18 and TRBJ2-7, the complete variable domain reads NAGVMQNPRHLVRRRGQEARLRCSPMKGHSHVYWYRQLPEEGLKFMVYLQKENIIDESGMPKERFSAEFPKEGPSILRIQQVVRGDSAAYFCASSRGTGAYEQYFGPGTRLTVT.

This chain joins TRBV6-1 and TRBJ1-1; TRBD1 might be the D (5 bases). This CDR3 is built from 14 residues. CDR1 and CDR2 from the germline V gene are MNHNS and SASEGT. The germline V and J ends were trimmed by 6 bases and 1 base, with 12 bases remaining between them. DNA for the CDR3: TGTGCCAGCAGGAACGGGGGGGAGAACACTGAAGCTTTCTTT. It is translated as CASRNGGENTEAFF.

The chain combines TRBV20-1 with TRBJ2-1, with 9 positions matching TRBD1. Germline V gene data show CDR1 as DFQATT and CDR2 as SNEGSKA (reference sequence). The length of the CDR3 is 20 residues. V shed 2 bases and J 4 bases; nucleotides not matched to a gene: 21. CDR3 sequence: CSARSLGGGQGKIRYNEQFF. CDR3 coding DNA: TGCAGTGCTAGATCACTGGGGGGGGGACAGGGTAAGATAAGATACAATGAGCAGTTCTTC.

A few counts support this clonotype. For the CDR3, the DNA is TGTGCCAGCAGCCGAGGACAGGGAACGGGGACTGAAGCTTTCTTT. This sequence encodes CASSRGQGTGTEAFF. V gene TRBV4-2 combines with J gene TRBJ1-1; 8 nucleotides line up with TRBD1. V was pared by 4 bases and J by 5 bases, with 9 bases of the junction left unmatched. This CDR3 comprises 15 residues. Germline V gives CDR1 LGHNA, CDR2 YNFKEQ.

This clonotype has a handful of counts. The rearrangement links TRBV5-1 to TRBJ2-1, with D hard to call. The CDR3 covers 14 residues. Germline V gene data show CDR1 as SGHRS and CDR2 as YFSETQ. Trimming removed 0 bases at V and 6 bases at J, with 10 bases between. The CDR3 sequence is CASSLGRSLNEQFF. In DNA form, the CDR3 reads TGCGCCAGCAGCTTGGGGAGATCCCTCAATGAGCAGTTCTTC. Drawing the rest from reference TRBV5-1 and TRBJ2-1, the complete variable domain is KAGVTQTPRYLIKTRGQQVTLSCSPISGHRSVSWYQQTPGQGLQFLFEYFSETQRNKGNFPGRFSGRQFSNSRSEMNVSTLELGDSALYLCASSLGRSLNEQFFGPGTRLTVL.

CDR3 sequence reads: CASSPTRGGNYGYTF. CDR3 bases: TGTGCCAGCAGTCCCACGAGGGGAGGGAACTATGGCTACACCTTC. This chain connects TRBV7-8 to TRBJ1-2; D might be TRBD1 (5 bases). The length of the CDR3 is 15 residues. V lost 6 bases, J lost 2 bases, and 16 bases lay in between. Germline CDR1 and CDR2: SGHVS and FQNEAQ.

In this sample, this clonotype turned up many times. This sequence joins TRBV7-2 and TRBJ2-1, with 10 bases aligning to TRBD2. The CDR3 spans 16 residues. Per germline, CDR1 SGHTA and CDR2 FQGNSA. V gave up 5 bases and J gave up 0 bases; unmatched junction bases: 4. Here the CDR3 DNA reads TGTGCCAGCAGCCCGAAGCGGGGGGGCTCCTACAATGAGCAGTTCTTC. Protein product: CASSPKRGGSYNEQFF.

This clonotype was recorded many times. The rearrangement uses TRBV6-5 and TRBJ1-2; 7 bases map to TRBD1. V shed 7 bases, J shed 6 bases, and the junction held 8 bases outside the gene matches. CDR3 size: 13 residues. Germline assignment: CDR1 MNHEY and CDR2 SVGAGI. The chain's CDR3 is CASTDRALNGYTF. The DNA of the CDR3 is TGTGCCAGCACCGACAGGGCCCTCAATGGCTACACCTTC.

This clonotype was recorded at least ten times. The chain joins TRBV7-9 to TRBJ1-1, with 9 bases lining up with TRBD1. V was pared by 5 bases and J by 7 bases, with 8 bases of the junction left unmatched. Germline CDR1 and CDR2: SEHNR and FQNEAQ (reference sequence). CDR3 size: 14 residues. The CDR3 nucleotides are TGTGCCAGCAGCAGGGGACAGGGAAAGGGTGAAGCTTTCTTT. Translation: CASSRGQGKGEAFF.